Shown below are 31 T cell receptor beta chains from a single sample sequenced in a study of blood T cell repertoires in COVID-19. TCRdb's table, derived via immunoSEQ multiplex PCR, lists solely in-frame clones and lacks some. The table lists fewer than 400,000 clones, 80% to 90% of them singletons. Sequenced sample: PBMCs or T cells enriched from blood (not recorded which). These receptors all come from a man aged 30-40 years who had recovered from COVID-19.

This sequence joins TRBV21-1 and TRBJ2-1; TRBD2 is taken as the D call from the table, unchecked against the DNA. TRBV21-1 is described as a pseudogene. This CDR3 contains 16 residues. CDR3 amino acids: CASSKPVARPSNEQFF. CDR3 nucleotides: TGTGCCAGCAGCAAACCCGTAGCCCGACCATCCAATGAGCAGTTCTTC.

The chain is built from TRBV7-2 and TRBJ2-2; TRBD2 matches 8 bases. The CDR3 has 18 amino acids. From germline, CDR1 is SGHTA and CDR2 FQGNSA. V was clipped by 5 bases and J by 4 bases; unmatched bases: 15. The CDR3 DNA sequence: TGTGCCAGCAGCCCCCGGGTAAGCGGGGGCCTAATCACCGGGGAGCTGTTTTTT. Amino acid sequence: CASSPRVSGGLITGELFF.

This chain joins TRBV30 and TRBJ1-5, with a weak D call TRBD1 (5 bases). Trimming left V 0 bases short and J 5 bases short, with 14 bases between. This CDR3 has 15 amino acids. Germline CDR1 GTSNPN, CDR2 SVGIG (reference sequence). CDR3: CAWSVDWGRDQPQHF. The CDR3, as DNA: TGTGCCTGGAGTGTAGACTGGGGCCGGGATCAGCCCCAGCATTTT.

The rearrangement joins TRBV10-3 to TRBJ1-1; 7 bases are a match to TRBD1. CDR1 ENHRY and CDR2 SYGVKD come from the germline V gene. With V trimmed by 6 bases and J by 3 bases, 1 base remained unmatched. The CDR3 covers 12 residues. The CDR3, as DNA: TGTGCCATCAGACAGGGGTACACTGAAGCTTTCTTT. Translated: CAIRQGYTEAFF.

The genes are TRBV6-5 and TRBJ2-7; D not certain. The germline gives CDR1 MNHEY, CDR2 SVGAGI. V was shortened by 4 bases and J by 6 bases, with 7 bases between the two germline ends. The CDR3 is made up of 11 amino acids. In nucleotides, the CDR3 is TGTGCCAGCAGTTCCCAGTCCGAGCAGTACTTC. It codes for CASSSQSEQYF.

The chain uses TRBV6-2 or TRBV6-3 and TRBJ2-1, with D possibly being TRBD1 (6 bases). Deletions cut 2 bases from V and 1 base from J, with 15 bases between. This CDR3 has 17 amino acids. Germline-derived CDR1 and CDR2 are MNHEY and SVGEGT. CDR3 nucleotides: TGTGCCAGCAGTTACCAGGCTTCACAGGGATCCTACAATGAGCAGTTCTTC. Translation gives CASSYQASQGSYNEQFF.

The V call is TRBV5-1, the J call TRBJ1-1, with TRBD1 matching over 8 bases. Germline trimming cut 3 bases from V and 5 bases from J; bases unmatched to any gene: 15. The V gene's germline CDR1 is SGHRS and CDR2 YFSETQ. This CDR3 has 17 amino acids. The CDR3 DNA sequence: TGCGCCAGCAGCTATCCGGGACAGGATAACCCCCGAACTGAAGCTTTCTTT. It codes for CASSYPGQDNPRTEAFF.

In the case of this clone: Other nucleotide sequences from this sample produce the same CDR3. V and J are TRBV5-1 and TRBJ1-2; TRBD1 agrees at 10 bases. Germline loops: CDR1 SGHRS, CDR2 YFSETQ. V was clipped by 0 bases and J by 5 bases; unmatched bases: 1. This CDR3 is built from 14 residues. The CDR3 coding sequence is TGCGCCAGCAGCTTGGAGGGACAGGGGTATGGCTACACCTTC. Its translation is CASSLEGQGYGYTF.

The chain recombines TRBV27 with TRBJ1-2; D is possibly TRBD1 (5 bases). CDR3 length equals 13 residues. Germline V gene lookup returns CDR1 MNHEY and CDR2 SMNVEV (reference sequence). V dropped 5 bases and J dropped 6 bases, with 13 bases sitting between them. CDR3 sequence reads: CASSETDRDGYTF. In DNA, the CDR3 is TGTGCCAGCAGTGAGACAGACAGAGATGGCTACACCTTC.

The chain employs TRBV2 and TRBJ1-2, with TRBD1 matching 7 bases. The CDR3 contains 15 residues. After removal of 6 bases from V and 8 bases from J, the junction contained 15 bases not matched to a gene. Germline CDR1 and CDR2: SNHLY and FYNNEI. The CDR3 here is CASRTGTTHPWGYTF. The CDR3 bases are TGTGCCAGCAGGACAGGGACAACCCACCCGTGGGGCTACACCTTC.

The CDR3: CASSITPRGRGEKLFF. The CDR3 DNA reads TGTGCCAGCAGCATAACCCCCAGGGGCCGGGGCGAAAAACTGTTTTTT. This sequence joins TRBV27 and TRBJ1-4, with D possibly matching TRBD1 (6 bases). The CDR3 is 16 residues long. Per germline, CDR1 MNHEY and CDR2 SMNVEV (reference sequence). The ends were cut back, 6 bases at V and 8 bases at J, with 22 bases in the middle.

This chain joins TRBV3-1 (or the pseudogene TRBV3-2) and TRBJ1-2, with 10 bases aligning to TRBD1. Germline V gene lookup returns CDR1 LGHDT and CDR2 YNNKEL (reference sequence). This CDR3 has 18 amino acids. V was pared by 4 bases and J by 1 base, with 12 bases of the junction left unmatched. The CDR3 region is CASSLRVAGTGVNYGYTF. In DNA form, the CDR3 reads TGTGCCAGCAGCCTCCGAGTAGCCGGGACAGGGGTTAACTATGGCTACACCTTC.

The J gene is TRBJ2-5, the V gene TRBV5-4; tentatively, D is TRBD2 (7 bases). Trimming removed 5 bases at V and 4 bases at J, with 21 bases between. Germline V gene data show CDR1 as SGHNT and CDR2 as YYREEE (reference sequence). The CDR3 covers 16 residues. CDR3 residues: CASRQGTTQGGETQYF. CDR3 sequence (DNA): TGTGCCAGCAGGCAGGGGACTACTCAGGGAGGAGAGACCCAGTACTTC.

The chain carries TRBV15 and TRBJ1-5, with a tentative D call TRBD1 (5 bases). Per the germline V gene, CDR1 is LNHNV and CDR2 is YYDKDF (reference sequence). Trimming pared 1 base from V and 4 bases from J, leaving 11 bases between. This CDR3 has 15 residues. The chain's CDR3 is CATSRGDSLNQPQHF. For the CDR3, the DNA is TGTGCCACCAGCAGAGGCGACAGCCTAAATCAGCCCCAGCATTTT.

This rearrangement joins TRBV5-4 to TRBJ2-3; unclear D gene. CDR1 and CDR2 (germline): SGHNT, YYREEE (reference sequence). V lost 4 bases, J lost 0 bases, and 9 bases lay in between. The CDR3 has 14 amino acids. CDR3 nucleotide sequence: TGTGCCAGCAGCACTGACTCGAGCACAGATACGCAGTATTTT. Encoded protein: CASSTDSSTDTQYF.

CDR3 protein: CAWRTGTGSNTGELFF. As DNA, the CDR3 is TGTGCCTGGAGAACCGGGACAGGGAGTAACACCGGGGAGCTGTTTTTT. The rearrangement uses TRBV30 and TRBJ2-2, with TRBD1 matching over 9 bases. The CDR3 length is 16 residues. CDR1 is GTSNPN and CDR2 is SVGIG in the germline V gene (reference sequence). V lost 3 bases to trimming and J lost 2 bases; unmatched junction nucleotides: 7.

Worth noting for this clone: Other DNA sequences in the sample encode the same CDR3. The V and J genes are TRBV27 and TRBJ1-3; the match to TRBD1 covers 8 bases. The germline V gene has CDR1 MNHEY and CDR2 SMNVEV (reference sequence). Trimming took 5 bases from V and 4 from J; bases not matched to a gene: 7. CDR3 size: 15 residues. For the CDR3, the DNA is TGTGCCAGCAGTCTCCGGACAGGGAGGGGAAACACCATATATTTT. Translating it yields CASSLRTGRGNTIYF.

The chain joins TRBV4-1 to TRBJ2-3; 10 bases match TRBD1. The V gene end was trimmed by 0 bases and the J gene end by 1 base; junction bases not matched to a gene: 4. Germline loops: CDR1 MGHRA, CDR2 YSYEKL. The CDR3 has 17 residues. The CDR3 loop is CASSQEGTGVGTDTQYF. CDR3 sequence (DNA): TGCGCCAGCAGCCAAGAGGGGACAGGGGTGGGCACAGATACGCAGTATTTT.

The rearrangement uses TRBV5-6 and TRBJ1-1; 9 nucleotides align to TRBD1. V was clipped by 5 bases and J by 3 bases; unmatched bases: 8. CDR1 and CDR2 from the germline V gene are SGHDT and YYEEEE. The CDR3 has 15 amino acids. CDR3 coding DNA: TGTGCCAGCAGATTGAACAGGGGGCTATACACTGAAGCTTTCTTT. This translates into CASRLNRGLYTEAFF.

The chain carries TRBV28 and TRBJ1-2, with 9 bases fitting TRBD1. CDR1 is MDHEN, CDR2 SYDVKM, per germline. The CDR3 consists of 13 residues. Unmatched junction bases numbered 9, after V lost 8 bases and J lost 8 bases. The CDR3 loop reads CASCLGQGLGYTF. The CDR3 bases are TGTGCCAGCTGCCTTGGACAGGGGTTAGGCTACACCTTC.

The chain is built from TRBV7-2 and TRBJ2-1; 10 nucleotides align to TRBD1. This CDR3 has 17 amino acids. Germline values: CDR1 SGHTA, CDR2 FQGNSA. With V trimmed by 3 bases and J by 1 base, 6 bases remained unmatched. The CDR3: CASSFYPGQGSYNEQFF. As DNA, the CDR3 is TGTGCCAGCAGCTTCTACCCGGGACAGGGGTCCTACAATGAGCAGTTCTTC.

The rearrangement uses TRBV7-2 and TRBJ2-2; 9 nucleotides match TRBD2. The CDR3 is 16 amino acids. Germline CDR1 SGHTA, CDR2 FQGNSA. Germline trimming cut 5 bases from V and 4 bases from J; bases unmatched to any gene: 8. The CDR3 is CASSTRLAEGTGELFF. CDR3 DNA sequence: TGTGCCAGCAGCACCAGACTAGCGGAGGGCACCGGGGAGCTGTTTTTT. Looking up the rest from reference TRBV7-2 and TRBJ2-2 gives the full variable domain: GAGVSQSPSNKVTEKGKDVELRCDPISGHTALYWYRQSLGQGLEFLIYFQGNSAPDKSGLPSDRFSAERTGGSVSTLTIQRTQQEDSAVYLCASSTRLAEGTGELFFGEGSRLTVL.

As to this clone: Distinct nucleotide sequences in the sample also encode this CDR3. The chain joins TRBV5-1 to TRBJ1-2, with 9 bases aligning to TRBD1. This CDR3 is 15 amino acids long. Germline CDR1 is SGHRS and CDR2 is YFSETQ. V gave up 4 bases and J gave up 3 bases; unmatched junction bases: 7. The CDR3 DNA follows: TGCGCCAGCAGCCCGGGACAGGGCCGGGACTATGGCTACACCTTC. This gives the protein CASSPGQGRDYGYTF.

The chain employs TRBV7-3 and TRBJ1-1; 7 bases agree with TRBD1. Germline CDR1 is SGHTA and CDR2 is FQGTGA. The V gene end was trimmed by 5 bases and the J gene end by 8 bases; junction bases not matched to a gene: 11. CDR3 length equals 14 residues. CDR3 protein: CASSNKTGYSEAFF. The CDR3 DNA is TGTGCCAGCAGCAACAAGACAGGGTATTCAGAAGCTTTCTTT.

This clone was recorded only once. Compared with germline, one end of the junction differs, possibly owing to a read error. The chain couples TRBV7-2 to TRBJ2-3, with 8 bases aligning to TRBD1. Germline CDR1 and CDR2: SGHTA and FQGNSA. The CDR3 contains 15 residues. Here the CDR3 DNA reads TGTGCCAGCAGCCTAGCAGGGGGCAAGGCAGATACGCAGTATTTT. This translates into CASSLAGGKADTQYF.

The J gene is TRBJ1-3, the V gene TRBV7-3; D not resolved. The CDR3 extends over 14 amino acids. Germline assignment: CDR1 SGHTA and CDR2 FQGTGA. V was cut by 1 base and J by 1 base, with 5 bases left in between. The DNA for the CDR3 is TGTGCCAGCAGCTTAAGGGAGTCTGGAAACACCATATATTTT. Protein: CASSLRESGNTIYF.

This chain links TRBV9 with TRBJ2-3; 8 nucleotides line up with TRBD2. The CDR3 runs 15 residues. Germline trimming cut 0 bases from V and 6 bases from J; bases unmatched to any gene: 6. In germline, CDR1 is SGDLS, CDR2 YYNGEE. The CDR3 nucleotides read TGTGCCAGCAGCGTAGTCGGGGGGGAGTCGGATACGCAGTATTTT. It yields the protein CASSVVGGESDTQYF.

The rearrangement uses TRBV18 and TRBJ1-4; D possibly corresponds to TRBD1 (5 bases). The CDR3 is made up of 14 amino acids. From germline, CDR1 is KGHSH and CDR2 LQKENI. Between the trimmed V and J ends, which lost 1 base and 8 bases, there was a span of 11 bases. DNA of the CDR3: TGTGCCAGCTCACCACTTGCAGGGCAAGAAAAACTGTTTTTT. Translation gives CASSPLAGQEKLFF. Variable domain in full (rest from reference TRBV18 and TRBJ1-4): NAGVMQNPRHLVRRRGQEARLRCSPMKGHSHVYWYRQLPEEGLKFMVYLQKENIIDESGMPKERFSAEFPKEGPSILRIQQVVRGDSAAYFCASSPLAGQEKLFFGSGTQLSVL.

The chain couples TRBV4-3 to TRBJ2-5; 8 nucleotides match TRBD2. The ends lost 0 bases at V and 5 bases at J; junction bases unmatched: 2. This CDR3 comprises 14 residues. Germline V gene data show CDR1 as LGHNA and CDR2 as YSLEER. The CDR3 here is CASSQDGLAETQYF. The CDR3 nucleotides read TGCGCCAGCAGCCAAGATGGACTAGCTGAGACCCAGTACTTC.

This clone appeared many times. This chain uses TRBV30 with TRBJ1-4, with D possibly TRBD1 on 5 matching bases. Trimming took 2 bases from V and 3 from J, leaving 10 bases between them. Per the germline V gene, CDR1 is GTSNPN and CDR2 is SVGIG (reference sequence). This CDR3 region has 14 residues. As DNA, the CDR3 is TGTGCCTGGAGTCTATTAGGGGCTAATGAAAAACTGTTTTTT. It specifies CAWSLLGANEKLFF.

This CDR3 is CASSIGQTNTGELFF. The DNA for the CDR3 is TGTGCCAGCAGCATCGGACAGACCAACACCGGGGAGCTGTTTTTT. The chain uses TRBV6-5 and TRBJ2-2, with D possibly being TRBD1 (6 bases). V was shortened by 6 bases and J by 2 bases, with 13 bases between the two germline ends. Looked up from germline, CDR1 is MNHEY and CDR2 is SVGAGI. The CDR3 contains 15 residues.